The T cell receptor (beta chain) described here comes from a study of cytomegalovirus exposure and HLA in healthy donors. Study-level background: The same platform was used for the 110 or so validation repertoires and the roughly 680 first-cohort repertoires, a later analysis reported.

CDR3 length: 14 residues. V was clipped by 5 bases and J by 6 bases; unmatched bases: 9. Per germline, CDR1 SGHTA and CDR2 FQGNSA. Profiling relied on immunoSEQ multiplex PCR, and the TCRdb table lists in-frame clones only, not all of them. The profile shows 150,000 to 180,000 clones, roughly 84% of them singletons. The receptor was isolated from a human donor in good health. Sequenced input: PBMCs. V gene TRBV7-2 combines with J gene TRBJ1-2; 7 bases map to TRBD1. The CDR3 reads CASSLSTGVDGYTF. For the CDR3, the DNA is TGTGCCAGCAGCCTAAGTACAGGGGTTGATGGCTACACCTTC.